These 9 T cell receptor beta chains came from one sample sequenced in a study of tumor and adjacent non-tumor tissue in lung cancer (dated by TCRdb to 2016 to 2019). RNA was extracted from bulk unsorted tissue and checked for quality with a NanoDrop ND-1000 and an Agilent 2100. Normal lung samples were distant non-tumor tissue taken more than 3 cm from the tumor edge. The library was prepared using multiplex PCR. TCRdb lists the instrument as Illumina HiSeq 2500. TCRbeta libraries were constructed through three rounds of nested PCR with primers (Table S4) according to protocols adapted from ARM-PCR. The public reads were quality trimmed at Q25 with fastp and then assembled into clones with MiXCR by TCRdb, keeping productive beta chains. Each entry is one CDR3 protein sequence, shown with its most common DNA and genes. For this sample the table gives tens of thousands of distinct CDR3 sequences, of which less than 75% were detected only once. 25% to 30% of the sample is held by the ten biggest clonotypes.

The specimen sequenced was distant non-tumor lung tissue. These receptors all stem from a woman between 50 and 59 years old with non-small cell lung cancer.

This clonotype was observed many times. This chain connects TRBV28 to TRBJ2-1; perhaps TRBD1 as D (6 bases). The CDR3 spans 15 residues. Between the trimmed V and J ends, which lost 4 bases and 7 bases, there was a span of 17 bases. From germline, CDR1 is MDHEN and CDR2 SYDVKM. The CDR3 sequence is CASSSSDDRWNEQFF. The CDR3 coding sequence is TGTGCCAGCAGTTCTTCCGACGACAGGTGGAATGAGCAGTTCTTC.

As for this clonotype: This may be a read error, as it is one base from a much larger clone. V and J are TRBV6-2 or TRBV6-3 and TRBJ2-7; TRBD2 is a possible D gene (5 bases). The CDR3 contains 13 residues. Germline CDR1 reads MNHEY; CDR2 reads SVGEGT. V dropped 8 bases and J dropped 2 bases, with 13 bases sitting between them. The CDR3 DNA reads TGTGCCAGCGGACTCAAAGGAGCCTACGAGCAGTACTTC. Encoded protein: CASGLKGAYEQYF.

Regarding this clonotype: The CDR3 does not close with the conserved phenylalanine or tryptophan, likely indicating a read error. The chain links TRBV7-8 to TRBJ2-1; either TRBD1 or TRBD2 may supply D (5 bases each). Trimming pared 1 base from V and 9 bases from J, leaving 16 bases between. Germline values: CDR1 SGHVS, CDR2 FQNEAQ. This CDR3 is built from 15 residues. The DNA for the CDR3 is TGTGCCAGCAGCTTAGGTTGGTGCGGGCAGGGTGAGCAGTTCTCC. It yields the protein CASSLGWCGQGEQFS.

The CDR3 reads CASTPWRGRGRANTGELFF. The CDR3, as DNA: TGTGCCAGCACCCCGTGGCGCGGGAGGGGGCGGGCGAACACCGGGGAGCTGTTTTTT. The J gene is TRBJ2-2, the V gene TRBV6-1; 9 bases line up with TRBD2. Germline V gives CDR1 MNHNS, CDR2 SASEGT. CDR3 length: 19 amino acids. J was trimmed by 0 bases and V by 7 bases; bases with no gene match: 15.

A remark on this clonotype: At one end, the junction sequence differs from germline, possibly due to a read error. The CDR3 coding sequence is TGCGTCAGCAGCCAACAACAGGGTCAGTATAATTCACCCCTCCACTTT. Its protein product is CVSSQQQGQYNSPLHF. The J gene is TRBJ1-6, the V gene TRBV4-3; D is perhaps TRBD1 (6 bases). This CDR3 comprises 16 residues. Germline loops: CDR1 LGHNA, CDR2 YSLEER.

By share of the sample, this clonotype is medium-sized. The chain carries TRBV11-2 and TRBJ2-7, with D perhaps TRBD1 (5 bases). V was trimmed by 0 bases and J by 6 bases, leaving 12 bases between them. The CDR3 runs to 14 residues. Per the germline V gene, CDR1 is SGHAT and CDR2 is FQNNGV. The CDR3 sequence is CASSLDPGKAEQYF. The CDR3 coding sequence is TGTGCCAGCAGCTTAGATCCAGGGAAGGCCGAGCAGTACTTC.

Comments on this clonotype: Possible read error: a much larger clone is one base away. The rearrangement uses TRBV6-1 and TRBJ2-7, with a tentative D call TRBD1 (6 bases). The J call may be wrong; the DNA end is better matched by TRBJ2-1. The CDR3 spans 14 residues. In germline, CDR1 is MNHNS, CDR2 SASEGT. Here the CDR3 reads CASSELGTPYEQFF. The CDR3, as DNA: TGTGCCAGCAGTGAACTTGGGACACCCTACGAGCAGTTCTTC.

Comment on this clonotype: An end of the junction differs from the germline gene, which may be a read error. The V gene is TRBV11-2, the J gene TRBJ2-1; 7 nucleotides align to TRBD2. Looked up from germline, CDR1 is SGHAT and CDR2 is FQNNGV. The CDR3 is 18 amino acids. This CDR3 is CVSSFLTGGRGTYNEQFF. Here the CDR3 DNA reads TGTGTCAGCAGCTTTTTGACTGGCGGGAGAGGGACCTACAATGAGCAGTTCTTC.

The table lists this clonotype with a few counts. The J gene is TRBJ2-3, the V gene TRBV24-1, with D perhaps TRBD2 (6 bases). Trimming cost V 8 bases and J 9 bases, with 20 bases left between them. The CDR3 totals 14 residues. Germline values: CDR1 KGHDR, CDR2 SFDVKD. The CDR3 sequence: CATMETRGTRTQYF. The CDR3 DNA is TGTGCCACCATGGAAACGCGGGGCACTAGGACGCAGTATTTT.